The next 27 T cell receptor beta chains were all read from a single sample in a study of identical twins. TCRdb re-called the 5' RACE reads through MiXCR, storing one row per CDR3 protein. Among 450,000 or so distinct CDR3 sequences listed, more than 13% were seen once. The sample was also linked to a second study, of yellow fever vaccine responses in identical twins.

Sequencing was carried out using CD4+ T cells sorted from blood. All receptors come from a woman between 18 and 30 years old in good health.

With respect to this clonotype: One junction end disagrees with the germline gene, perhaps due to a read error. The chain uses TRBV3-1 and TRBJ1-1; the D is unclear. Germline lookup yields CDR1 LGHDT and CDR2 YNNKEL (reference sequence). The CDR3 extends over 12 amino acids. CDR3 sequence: CASKRANAEAFF. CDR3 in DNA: TGTGCCAGCAAAAGAGCGAACGCTGAAGCTTTCTTT.

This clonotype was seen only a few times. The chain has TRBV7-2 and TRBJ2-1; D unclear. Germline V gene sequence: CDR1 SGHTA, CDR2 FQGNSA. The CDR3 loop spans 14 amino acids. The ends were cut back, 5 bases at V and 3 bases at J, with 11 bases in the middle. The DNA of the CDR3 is TGTGCCAGCAGCGACAAAAGTGGCTACAATGAGCAGTTCTTC. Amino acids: CASSDKSGYNEQFF.

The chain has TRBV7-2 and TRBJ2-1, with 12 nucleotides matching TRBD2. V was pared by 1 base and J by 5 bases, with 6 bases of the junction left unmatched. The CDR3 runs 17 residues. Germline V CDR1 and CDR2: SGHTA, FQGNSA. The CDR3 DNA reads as TGTGCCAGCAGCTTAGTTTCTAGCGGGGGGGTTCACAATGAGCAGTTCTTC. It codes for CASSLVSSGGVHNEQFF.

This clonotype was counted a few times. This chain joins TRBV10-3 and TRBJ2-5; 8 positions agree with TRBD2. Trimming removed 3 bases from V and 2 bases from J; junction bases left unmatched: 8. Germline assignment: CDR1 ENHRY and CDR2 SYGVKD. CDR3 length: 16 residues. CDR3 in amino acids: CAISEGTRGRQETQYF. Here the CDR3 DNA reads TGTGCCATCAGTGAAGGGACTAGGGGTAGACAAGAGACCCAGTACTTC.

CDR3 sequence (DNA): TGCAGTGCTAGGGGGTTGAATCGAGAGACCCAGTACTTC. It codes for CSARGLNRETQYF. V is TRBV20-1 and J is TRBJ2-5; no clear D. V was clipped by 3 bases and J by 4 bases, with 12 bases between them. Looked up from germline, CDR1 is DFQATT and CDR2 is SNEGSKA (reference sequence). The CDR3 runs to 13 residues.

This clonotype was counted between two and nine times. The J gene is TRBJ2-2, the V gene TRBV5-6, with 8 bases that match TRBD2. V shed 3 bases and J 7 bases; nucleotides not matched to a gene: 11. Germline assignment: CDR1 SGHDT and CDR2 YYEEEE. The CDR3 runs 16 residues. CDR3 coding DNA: TGTGCCAGCAGCTGGGACTCAGCGGGAGTTTTCGGGGAGCTGTTTTTT. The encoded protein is CASSWDSAGVFGELFF.

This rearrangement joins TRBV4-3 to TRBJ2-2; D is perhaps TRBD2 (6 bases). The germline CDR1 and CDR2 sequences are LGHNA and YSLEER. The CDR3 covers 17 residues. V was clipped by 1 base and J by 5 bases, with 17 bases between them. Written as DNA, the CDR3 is TGCGCCAGCAGCCAAGCTAATTTCGCGGAGGGAACCGGGGAGCTGTTTTTT. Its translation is CASSQANFAEGTGELFF.

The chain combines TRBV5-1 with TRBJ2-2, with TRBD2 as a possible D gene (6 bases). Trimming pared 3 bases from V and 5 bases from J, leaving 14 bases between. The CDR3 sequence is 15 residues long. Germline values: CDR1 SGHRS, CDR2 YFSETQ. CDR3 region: CASSSGDSLTGELFF. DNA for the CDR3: TGCGCCAGCAGCTCCGGGGACTCGTTAACCGGGGAGCTGTTTTTT.

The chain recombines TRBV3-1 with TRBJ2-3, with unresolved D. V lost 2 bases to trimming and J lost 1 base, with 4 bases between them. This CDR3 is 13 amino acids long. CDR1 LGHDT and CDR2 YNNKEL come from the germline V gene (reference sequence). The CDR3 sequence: CASSQTGTDTQYF. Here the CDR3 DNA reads TGTGCCAGCAGCCAAACGGGCACAGATACGCAGTATTTT.

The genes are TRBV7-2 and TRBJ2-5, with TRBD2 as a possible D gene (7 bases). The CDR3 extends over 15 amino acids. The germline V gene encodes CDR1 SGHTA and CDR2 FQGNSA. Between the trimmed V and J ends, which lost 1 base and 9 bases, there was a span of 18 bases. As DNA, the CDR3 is TGTGCCAGCAGCTTAGGCAGGACAGCCAGCGGGGCCCAGTACTTC. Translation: CASSLGRTASGAQYF.

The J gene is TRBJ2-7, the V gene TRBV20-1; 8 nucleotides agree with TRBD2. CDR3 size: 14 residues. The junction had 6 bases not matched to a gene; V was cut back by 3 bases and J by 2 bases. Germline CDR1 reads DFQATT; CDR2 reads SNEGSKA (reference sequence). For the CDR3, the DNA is TGCAGTGCTAGGGGAAGCGGGGGAACCTACGAGCAGTACTTC. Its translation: CSARGSGGTYEQYF.

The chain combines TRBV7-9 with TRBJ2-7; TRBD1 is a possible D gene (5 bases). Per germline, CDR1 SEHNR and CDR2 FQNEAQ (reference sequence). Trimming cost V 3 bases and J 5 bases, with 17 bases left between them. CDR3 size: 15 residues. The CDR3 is CASSLRTGVVNEQYF. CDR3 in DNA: TGTGCCAGCAGCTTGCGAACAGGTGTGGTGAACGAGCAGTACTTC.

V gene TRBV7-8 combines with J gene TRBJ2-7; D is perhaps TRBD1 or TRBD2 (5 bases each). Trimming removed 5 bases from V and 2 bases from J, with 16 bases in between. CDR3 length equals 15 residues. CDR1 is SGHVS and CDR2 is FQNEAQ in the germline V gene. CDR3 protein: CASSGGTGEAYEQYF. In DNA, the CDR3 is TGTGCCAGCAGCGGTGGGACCGGAGAAGCCTACGAGCAGTACTTC.

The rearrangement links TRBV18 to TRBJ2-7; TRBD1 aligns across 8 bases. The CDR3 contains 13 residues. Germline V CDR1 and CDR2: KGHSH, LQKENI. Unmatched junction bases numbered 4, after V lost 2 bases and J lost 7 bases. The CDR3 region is CASSPWTGKEQYF. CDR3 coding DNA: TGTGCCAGCTCACCATGGACAGGGAAGGAGCAGTACTTC.

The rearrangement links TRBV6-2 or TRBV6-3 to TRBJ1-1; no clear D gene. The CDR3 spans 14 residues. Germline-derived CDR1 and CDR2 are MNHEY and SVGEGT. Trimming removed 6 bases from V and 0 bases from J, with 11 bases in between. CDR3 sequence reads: CASRLRTVNTEAFF. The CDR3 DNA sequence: TGTGCCAGCAGACTCCGGACTGTGAACACTGAAGCTTTCTTT.

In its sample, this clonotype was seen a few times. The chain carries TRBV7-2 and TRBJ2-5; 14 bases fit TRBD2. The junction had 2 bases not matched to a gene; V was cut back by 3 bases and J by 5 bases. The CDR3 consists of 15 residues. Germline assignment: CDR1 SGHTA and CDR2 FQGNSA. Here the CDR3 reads CASSFGLAGGETQYF. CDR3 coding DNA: TGTGCCAGCAGCTTCGGACTAGCGGGGGGCGAGACCCAGTACTTC.

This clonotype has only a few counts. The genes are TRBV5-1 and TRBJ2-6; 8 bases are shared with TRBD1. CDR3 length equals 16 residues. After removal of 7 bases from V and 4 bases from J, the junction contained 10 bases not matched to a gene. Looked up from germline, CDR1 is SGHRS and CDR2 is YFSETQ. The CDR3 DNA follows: TGCGCCAGCGGATCCGGACAGGGAGCCGGGGCCAACGTCCTGACTTTC. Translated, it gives CASGSGQGAGANVLTF.

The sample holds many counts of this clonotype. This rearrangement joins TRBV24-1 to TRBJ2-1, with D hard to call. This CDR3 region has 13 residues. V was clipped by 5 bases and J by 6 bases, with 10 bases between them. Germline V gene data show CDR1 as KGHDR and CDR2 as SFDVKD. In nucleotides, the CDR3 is TGTGCCACCAGTGCTTGGGCAGGCAATGAGCAGTTCTTC. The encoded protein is CATSAWAGNEQFF.

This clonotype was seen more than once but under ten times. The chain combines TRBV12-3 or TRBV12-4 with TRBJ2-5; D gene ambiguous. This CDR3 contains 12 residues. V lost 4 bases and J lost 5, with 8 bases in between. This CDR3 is CASSSGYETQYF. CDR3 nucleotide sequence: TGTGCCAGCAGTTCCGGGTATGAGACCCAGTACTTC.

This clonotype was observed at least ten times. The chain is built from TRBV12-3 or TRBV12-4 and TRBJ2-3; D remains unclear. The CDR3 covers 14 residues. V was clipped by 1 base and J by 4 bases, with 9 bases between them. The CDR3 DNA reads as TGTGCCAGCAGTTTAGTCCAAGTCCCAGATACGCAGTATTTT. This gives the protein CASSLVQVPDTQYF.

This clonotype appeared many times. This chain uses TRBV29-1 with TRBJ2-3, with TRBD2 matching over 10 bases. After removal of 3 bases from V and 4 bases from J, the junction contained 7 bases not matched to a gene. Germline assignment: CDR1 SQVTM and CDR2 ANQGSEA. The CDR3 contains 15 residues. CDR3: CSVELSGGFADTQYF. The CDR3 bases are TGCAGCGTTGAGCTTAGCGGGGGGTTTGCAGATACGCAGTATTTT.

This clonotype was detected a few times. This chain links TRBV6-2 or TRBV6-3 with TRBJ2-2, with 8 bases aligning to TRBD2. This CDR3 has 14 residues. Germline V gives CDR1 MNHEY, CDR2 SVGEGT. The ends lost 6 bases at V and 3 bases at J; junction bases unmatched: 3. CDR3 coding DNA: TGTGCCAGCAGCGGCGGGAGGCACACCGGGGAGCTGTTTTTT. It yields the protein CASSGGRHTGELFF.

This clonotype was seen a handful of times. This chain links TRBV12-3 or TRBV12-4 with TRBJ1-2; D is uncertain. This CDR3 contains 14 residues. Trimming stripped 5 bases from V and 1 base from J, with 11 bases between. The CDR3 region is CASSGRTVNYGYTF. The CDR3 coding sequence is TGTGCCAGCAGTGGAAGGACGGTTAACTATGGCTACACCTTC.

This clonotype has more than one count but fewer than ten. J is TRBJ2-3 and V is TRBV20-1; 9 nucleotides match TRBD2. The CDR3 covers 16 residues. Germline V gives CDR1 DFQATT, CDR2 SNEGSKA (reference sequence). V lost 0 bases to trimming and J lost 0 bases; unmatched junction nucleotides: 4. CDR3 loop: CSARDLSGGSTDTQYF. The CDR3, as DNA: TGCAGTGCTAGAGATCTAAGCGGGGGGAGCACAGATACGCAGTATTTT.

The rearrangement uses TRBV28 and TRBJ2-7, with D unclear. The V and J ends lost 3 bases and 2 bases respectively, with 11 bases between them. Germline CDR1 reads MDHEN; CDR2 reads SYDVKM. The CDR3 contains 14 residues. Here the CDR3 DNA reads TGTGCCAGCAGTTTTGTAGGCGGAACCTACGAGCAGTACTTC. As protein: CASSFVGGTYEQYF.

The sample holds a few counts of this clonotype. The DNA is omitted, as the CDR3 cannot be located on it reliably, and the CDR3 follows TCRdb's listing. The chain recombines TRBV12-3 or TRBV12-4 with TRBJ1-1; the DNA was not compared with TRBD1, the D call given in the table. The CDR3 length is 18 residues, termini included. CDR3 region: CASSTSRRGLQMNTEAFF.

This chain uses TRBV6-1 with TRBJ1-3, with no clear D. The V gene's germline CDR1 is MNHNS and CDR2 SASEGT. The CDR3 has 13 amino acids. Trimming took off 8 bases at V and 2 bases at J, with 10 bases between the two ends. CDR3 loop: CASGRGPGNTIYF. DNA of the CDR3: TGTGCCAGCGGGCGTGGGCCTGGAAACACCATATATTTT.